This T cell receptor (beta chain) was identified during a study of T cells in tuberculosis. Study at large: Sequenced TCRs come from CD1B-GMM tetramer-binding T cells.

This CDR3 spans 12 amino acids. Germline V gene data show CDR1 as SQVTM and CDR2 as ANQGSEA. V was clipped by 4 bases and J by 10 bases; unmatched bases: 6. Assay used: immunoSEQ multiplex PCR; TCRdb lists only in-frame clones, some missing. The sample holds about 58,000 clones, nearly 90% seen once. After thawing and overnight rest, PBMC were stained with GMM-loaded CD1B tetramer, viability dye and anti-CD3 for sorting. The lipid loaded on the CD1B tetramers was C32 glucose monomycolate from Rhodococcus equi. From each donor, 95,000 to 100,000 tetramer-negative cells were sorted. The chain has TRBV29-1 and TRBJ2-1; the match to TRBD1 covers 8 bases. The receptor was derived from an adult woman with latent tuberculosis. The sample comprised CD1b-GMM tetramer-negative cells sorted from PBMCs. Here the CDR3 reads CSVGQGAREQFF. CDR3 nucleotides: TGCAGCGTTGGGCAGGGGGCAAGGGAGCAGTTCTTC.